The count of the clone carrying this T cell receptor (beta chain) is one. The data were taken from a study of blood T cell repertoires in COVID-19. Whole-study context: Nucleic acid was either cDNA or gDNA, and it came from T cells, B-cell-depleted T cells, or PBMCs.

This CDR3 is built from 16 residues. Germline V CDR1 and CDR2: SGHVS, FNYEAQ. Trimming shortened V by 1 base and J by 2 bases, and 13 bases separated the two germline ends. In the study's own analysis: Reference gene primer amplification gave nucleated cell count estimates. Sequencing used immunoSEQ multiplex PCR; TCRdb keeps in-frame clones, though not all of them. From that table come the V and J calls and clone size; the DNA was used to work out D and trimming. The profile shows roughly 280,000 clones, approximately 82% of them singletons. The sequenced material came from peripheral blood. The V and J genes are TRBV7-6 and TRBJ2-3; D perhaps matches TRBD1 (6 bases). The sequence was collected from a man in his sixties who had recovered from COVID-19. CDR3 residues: CASSLGQAINTDTQYF. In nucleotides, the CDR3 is TGTGCCAGCAGCTTAGGACAGGCAATAAACACAGATACGCAGTATTTT.